This is a list of T cell receptor beta chains from one sample in a study of glioma-infiltrating T cells after dendritic cell vaccination. Assay: immunoSEQ multiplex PCR; the TCRdb copy retains only in-frame clones and omits some. The sample yields 85,000 or so clones, roughly 85% seen once. The starting material was blood, obtained after dendritic cell vaccination. The receptor set was obtained from a human donor with glioblastoma. The CDR3 runs from the conserved cysteine through the conserved F or W. D genes are given only for firm matches.

V gene	D gene	J gene	CDR3 protein
TRBV9	TRBD2	TRBJ2-1	CASSNQLADAHNEQFF
TRBV25-1	TRBD1	TRBJ2-1	CASSDRDRGRDYNEQFF
TRBV5-6	.	TRBJ1-1	CASSLGTTEAFF
TRBV27	.	TRBJ1-2	CASSLIGGNYGYTF
TRBV18	.	TRBJ1-2	CASSQQESPTYGYTF
TRBV9	TRBD2	TRBJ2-4	CASSREGNIQYF
TRBV27	TRBD1	TRBJ2-3	CASSLYGTGVIGTDTQYF
TRBV9	TRBD1	TRBJ2-7	CASSVDGTGGNEQYF
TRBV28	TRBD1	TRBJ1-6	CASSWDRRGSPLHF
TRBV19	.	TRBJ1-5	CASSAAPYSNQPQHF
TRBV6-1	.	TRBJ2-7	CASSGGLSYEQYF
TRBV10-3	.	TRBJ1-2	CAISDRITDGYTF
TRBV4-1	TRBD2	TRBJ2-7	CASSQDWPSGSYEQYF
TRBV28	.	TRBJ1-1	CASSLRAGNTEAFF
TRBV5-4	TRBD1	TRBJ1-1	CASSPRTGGTEAFF
TRBV28	.	TRBJ2-1	CASSLVSSYNEQFF
TRBV2	.	TRBJ1-4	CASTGSNEKLFF
TRBV5-1	.	TRBJ2-7	CASADSYEQYF
TRBV7-9	TRBD1	TRBJ2-1	CASSLTGGNEQFF
TRBV2	.	TRBJ2-2	CASRGARDTGELFF
TRBV5-1	TRBD1	TRBJ1-3	CASSLGLDRGTGNTIYF
TRBV14	.	TRBJ1-1	CASSLRTANTEAFF
TRBV6-5	TRBD1	TRBJ1-1	CASRPTGVNEAFF
TRBV4-3	.	TRBJ2-6	CASSPGASGANVLTF
TRBV10-3	TRBD1	TRBJ1-1	CAITARGLGTEAFF
TRBV15	.	TRBJ2-2	CATSQTRRPGQGNGELFF
TRBV19	TRBD2	TRBJ2-3	CASKRKREGITDTQYF
TRBV11-1	.	TRBJ1-2	CASSSPSGQTNYGYTF
TRBV9	.	TRBJ2-1	CASSVEQGLDEQFF
TRBV20-1	.	TRBJ2-3	CSAREIDTQYF
TRBV5-4	.	TRBJ1-6	CASSKPGQDSPLHF
TRBV6-1	TRBD2	TRBJ2-7	CASSEVSSGFAEQYF
TRBV15	.	TRBJ1-5	CATSREQGGGQPQHF
TRBV15	.	TRBJ2-2	CATSGGFTGELFF
TRBV7-2	.	TRBJ2-7	CASSPILLVAYEQYF
TRBV4-3	.	TRBJ2-2	CASSQEAIGWGDTGELFF
TRBV7-8	TRBD1	TRBJ2-5	CASSERQGATETQYF
TRBV2	TRBD2	TRBJ2-7	CASSELRWGGAYEQYF
TRBV6-1	.	TRBJ2-7	CASSIRDTYYEQYF
TRBV21-1	.	TRBJ2-7	CASSNEEAPARQGVNEQYF
TRBV6-1	TRBD1	TRBJ2-7	CASRKGQAYEQYF
TRBV9	.	TRBJ1-4	CASSEWEGATNEKLFF
TRBV2	TRBD1	TRBJ2-5	CASSKGQGTETQYF
TRBV7-2	.	TRBJ2-1	CASVLGLSYNEQFF
TRBV27	.	TRBJ1-6	CASRDDRRLSPLHF
TRBV27	TRBD2	TRBJ2-7	CASSFALAATYEQYF
TRBV11-1	.	TRBJ2-3	CARLSTSRGLPQGVDTQYF
TRBV4-3	.	TRBJ2-6	CASSPSNPRTVLSPSGANVLTF